A single sample is the source of the 19 T cell receptor beta chains below, sequenced in a study of blood T cell repertoires in COVID-19. Generated by immunoSEQ multiplex PCR, the TCRdb table keeps only in-frame clones and is missing some. The sample shows 400,000 to 450,000 clones, 70% to 90% of them seen only once. The source material was peripheral blood. Receptors originate from a man between 18 and 35 years old with COVID-19, enrolled during active disease.

This chain links TRBV6-1 with TRBJ2-1; TRBD2 is a possible D gene (5 bases). CDR1 and CDR2 from the germline V gene are MNHNS and SASEGT. V was shortened by 0 bases and J by 9 bases, with 18 bases between the two germline ends. The CDR3 runs to 16 residues. This CDR3 is CASSEALRTGLLEQFF. CDR3 DNA sequence: TGTGCCAGCAGTGAAGCCCTCCGGACTGGCCTCCTTGAGCAGTTCTTC.

Comments on this clone: The germline gene is not matched at one end of the junction; a read error may be the cause. The gene calls are TRBV20-1 and TRBJ1-2; D is unresolved. Per the germline V gene, CDR1 is DFQATT and CDR2 is SNEGSKA (reference sequence). The CDR3 contains 11 residues. CDR3 region: CSAAVNYGYTF. The CDR3 coding sequence is TGCAGTGCAGCCGTCAACTACGGCTACACCTTC.

The chain links TRBV7-3 to TRBJ2-1; TRBD2 aligns across 13 bases. This CDR3 spans 16 amino acids. Germline CDR1 and CDR2: SGHTA and FQGTGA. J lost 9 bases, V lost 5 bases, and 10 bases had no gene match. Written as DNA, the CDR3 is TGTGCCAGCAGCCCCGGACTAGCGGGAGTCGACGGTGAGCAGTTCTTC. The encoded protein is CASSPGLAGVDGEQFF.

CDR3 in amino acids: CASSHAPKGQGYTEAFF. The DNA of the CDR3 is TGTGCCAGCAGCCATGCCCCTAAGGGACAGGGTTACACTGAAGCTTTCTTT. V gene TRBV7-8 combines with J gene TRBJ1-1; 9 bases line up with TRBD1. There are 17 residues in the CDR3. The germline V gene encodes CDR1 SGHVS and CDR2 FQNEAQ. Germline trimming cut 5 bases from V and 3 bases from J; bases unmatched to any gene: 13.

The CDR3 nucleotides are TGCGCCAGCAGTGAGTCTCTCCGGGGGGGAGATACGCAGTATTTT. It is translated as CASSESLRGGDTQYF. The rearrangement links TRBV10-2 to TRBJ2-3, with 8 bases identical to TRBD2. After removal of 0 bases from V and 5 bases from J, the junction contained 4 bases not matched to a gene. CDR1 and CDR2 from the germline V gene are WSHSY and SAAADI. The CDR3 runs to 15 residues.

This chain connects TRBV30 to TRBJ1-4; 9 bases align to TRBD1. This CDR3 comprises 15 residues. The junction had 9 bases not matched to a gene; V was cut back by 3 bases and J by 7 bases. Germline assignment: CDR1 GTSNPN and CDR2 SVGIG (reference sequence). This CDR3 is CAWRPGQGTTEKLFF. The CDR3 DNA sequence: TGTGCCTGGAGACCGGGACAGGGAACGACTGAAAAACTGTTTTTT.

This clone was observed a single time. This chain links TRBV7-9 with TRBJ1-1; no clear D gene. The V end lost 5 bases, the J end lost 0 bases, and 22 bases lay between the germline ends. Germline CDR1 is SEHNR and CDR2 is FQNEAQ (reference sequence). The CDR3 consists of 18 residues. The CDR3 loop is CASSLPIRGPLLNTEAFF. CDR3 nucleotide sequence: TGTGCCAGCAGCCTCCCCATCCGCGGGCCGTTATTGAACACTGAAGCTTTCTTT.

In its sample, this clone was seen a few times. The chain combines TRBV30 with TRBJ2-1, with a weak D call TRBD2 (7 bases). The CDR3 totals 15 residues. CDR1 is GTSNPN and CDR2 is SVGIG in the germline V gene (reference sequence). V was cut by 6 bases and J by 5 bases, with 20 bases left in between. CDR3 region: CACRGGGGLHNEQFF. DNA for the CDR3: TGTGCCTGCAGAGGAGGGGGGGGTCTCCACAATGAGCAGTTCTTC.

The V gene is TRBV30, the J gene TRBJ2-5; the match to TRBD2 covers 9 bases. Germline lookup yields CDR1 GTSNPN and CDR2 SVGIG (reference sequence). V gave up 1 base and J gave up 5 bases; unmatched junction bases: 5. The CDR3 sequence is 14 residues long. The CDR3 nucleotides are TGTGCCTGGAGTGGTAGCGGGAGAGGGGAGACCCAGTACTTC. It is translated as CAWSGSGRGETQYF.

The rearrangement joins TRBV19 to TRBJ1-5, with a tentative D call TRBD1 (5 bases). The CDR3 is 18 residues long. V lost 1 base and J 3 bases, leaving 19 bases between the germline ends. CDR1 is LNHDA and CDR2 is SQIVND in the germline V gene (reference sequence). The CDR3 loop is CASSIASSAGGDNQPQHF. CDR3 nucleotide sequence: TGTGCCAGTAGTATAGCGTCCTCCGCGGGGGGGGACAATCAGCCCCAGCATTTT.

This chain uses TRBV9 with TRBJ2-3; weak D call: TRBD1 (6 bases). The CDR3 is 16 residues long. Trimming left V 0 bases short and J 0 bases short, with 11 bases between. Germline CDR1 is SGDLS and CDR2 is YYNGEE. CDR3 nucleotide sequence: TGTGCCAGCAGCGTAGAGGGGACACCTAGCACAGATACGCAGTATTTT. It encodes CASSVEGTPSTDTQYF.

CDR3 DNA: TGTGCCACCTCGGACAGGGAGACCTACGAGCAGTACTTC. Protein sequence: CATSDRETYEQYF. The V and J genes are TRBV6-5 and TRBJ2-7; 8 positions agree with TRBD1. CDR1 is MNHEY and CDR2 is SVGAGI in the germline V gene. The CDR3 sequence is 13 residues long. Losses at the gene ends were 10 bases for V and 2 bases for J; bases not matched to a gene: 7.

This clone has more than one count but fewer than ten. The CDR3 spells CASSPAGLAGAGELFF. CDR3 in DNA: TGTGCCAGCAGCCCAGCGGGACTAGCGGGAGCCGGGGAGCTGTTTTTT. This chain uses TRBV7-9 with TRBJ2-2; 14 bases align to TRBD2. CDR1 and CDR2 from the germline V gene are SEHNR and FQNEAQ (reference sequence). Losses at the gene ends were 5 bases for V and 6 bases for J; bases not matched to a gene: 5. The CDR3 contains 16 residues.

This clone has just one count. The chain combines TRBV6-5 with TRBJ2-1, with 9 nucleotides matching TRBD2. With V trimmed by 6 bases and J by 4 bases, 7 bases remained unmatched. This CDR3 has 15 amino acids. Germline V gives CDR1 MNHEY, CDR2 SVGAGI. The CDR3 is CASRRGGDAYNEQFF. CDR3 in DNA: TGTGCCAGCAGGCGGGGGGGCGATGCATACAATGAGCAGTTCTTC.

V gene TRBV6-1 combines with J gene TRBJ1-6; TRBD1 might be the D (5 bases). CDR1 MNHNS and CDR2 SASEGT come from the germline V gene. CDR3 length: 16 residues. The V end lost 2 bases, the J end lost 8 bases, and 16 bases lay between the germline ends. CDR3 amino acids: CASSESLGGIYSPLHF. CDR3 in DNA: TGTGCCAGCAGTGAATCGTTGGGGGGGATTTATTCACCCCTCCACTTT.

The rearrangement uses TRBV19 and TRBJ1-5, with 10 nucleotides matching TRBD1. CDR3 length: 15 residues. Germline trimming cut 5 bases from V and 5 bases from J; bases unmatched to any gene: 6. Germline V gene lookup returns CDR1 LNHDA and CDR2 SQIVND (reference sequence). The CDR3 sequence: CASSRRQGAYQPQHF. DNA for the CDR3: TGTGCCAGTAGTCGAAGACAGGGGGCTTATCAGCCCCAGCATTTT.

This chain uses TRBV20-1 with TRBJ1-4; D ambiguous. Germline loops: CDR1 DFQATT, CDR2 SNEGSKA (reference sequence). Trimming removed 2 bases at V and 11 bases at J, with 9 bases between. There are 11 residues in the CDR3. CDR3 nucleotides: TGCAGTGCTAGATTGTCGGAGAAACTGTTTTTT. It codes for CSARLSEKLFF.

The V and J genes are TRBV24-1 and TRBJ2-1; 7 bases fit TRBD2. V lost 2 bases and J lost 9; bases outside the gene matches: 6. The CDR3 runs to 14 residues. CDR1 and CDR2 from the germline V gene are KGHDR and SFDVKD. In DNA, the CDR3 is TGTGCCACCAGTGATTACGGGACTACCGGTGAGCAGTTCTTC. Translating it yields CATSDYGTTGEQFF.

This clone appeared once. The V call is TRBV6-1, the J call TRBJ1-6; 7 bases are a match to TRBD1. The trim removed 2 bases at V and 7 bases at J, leaving 2 bases unmatched. CDR1 and CDR2 from the germline V gene are MNHNS and SASEGT. The CDR3 runs to 14 residues. In DNA, the CDR3 is TGTGCCAGCAGTGAACAGGGGGTGAATTCACCCCTCCACTTT. It encodes CASSEQGVNSPLHF.